This T cell receptor beta chain derives from a study of T cell responses to AZD1222 COVID-19 vaccine. Pooled samples include second doses given at about 4 or 12 weeks. Comments on this clone: Its cognate antigen is unknown.

Method: immunoSEQ multiplex PCR; TCRdb's copy keeps in-frame clones and lacks some. The sample carries 180,000 or so clones, approximately 91% recorded once. This CDR3 has 12 amino acids. V lost 8 bases to trimming and J lost 3 bases, with 10 bases between them. Germline V gene lookup returns CDR1 WSHSY and CDR2 SAAADI. Regarding the study as a whole: There were repertoire samples only from the period after the peak T cell response. Reports say nearly half of spike-specific TCRs go after unmutated variant regions.

The rearrangement joins TRBV10-2 to TRBJ1-2; D gene ambiguous. The clonotype was recovered from an adult who received the AZD1222 COVID-19 vaccine. Here the sequenced sample was peripheral blood, taken 28 days after the second AZD1222 dose. In DNA form, the CDR3 reads TGCGCCAGCGGACCGCCCCACTATGGCTACACCTTC. Its protein is CASGPPHYGYTF.